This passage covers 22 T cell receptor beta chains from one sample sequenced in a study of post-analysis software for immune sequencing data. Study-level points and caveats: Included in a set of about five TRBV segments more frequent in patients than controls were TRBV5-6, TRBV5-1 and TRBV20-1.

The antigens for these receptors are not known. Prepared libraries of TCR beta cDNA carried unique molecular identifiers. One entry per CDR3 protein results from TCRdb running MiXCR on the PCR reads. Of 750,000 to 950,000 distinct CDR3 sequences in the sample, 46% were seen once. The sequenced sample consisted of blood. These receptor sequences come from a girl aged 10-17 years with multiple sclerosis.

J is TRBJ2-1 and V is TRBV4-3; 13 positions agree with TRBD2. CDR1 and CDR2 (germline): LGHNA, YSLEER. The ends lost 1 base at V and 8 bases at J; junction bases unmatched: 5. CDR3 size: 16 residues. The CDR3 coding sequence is TGCGCCAGCAGCCAAGGGACTAGCGGGAGTGGCGATGAGCAGTTCTTC. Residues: CASSQGTSGSGDEQFF.

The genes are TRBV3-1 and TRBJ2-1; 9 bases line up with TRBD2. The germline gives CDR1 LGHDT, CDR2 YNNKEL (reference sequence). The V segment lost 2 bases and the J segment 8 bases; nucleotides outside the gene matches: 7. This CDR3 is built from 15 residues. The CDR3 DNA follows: TGTGCCAGCAGCCAACTGACGGGACTAGCCTATGAGCAGTTCTTC. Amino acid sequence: CASSQLTGLAYEQFF.

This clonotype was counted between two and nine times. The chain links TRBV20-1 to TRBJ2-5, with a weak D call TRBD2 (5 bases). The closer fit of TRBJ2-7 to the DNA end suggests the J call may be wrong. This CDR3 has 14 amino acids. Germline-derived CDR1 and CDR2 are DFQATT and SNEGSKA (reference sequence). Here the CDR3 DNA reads TGCAGTGCTAGAGGGGAGCGATTCACGTACGAGCAGTACTTC. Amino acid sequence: CSARGERFTYEQYF.

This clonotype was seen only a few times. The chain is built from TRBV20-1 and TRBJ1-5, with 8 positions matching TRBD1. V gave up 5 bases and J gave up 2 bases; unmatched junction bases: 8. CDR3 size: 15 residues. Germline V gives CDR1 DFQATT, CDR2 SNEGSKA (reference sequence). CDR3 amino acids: CSAAGGKVGNQPQHF. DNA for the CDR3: TGCAGTGCTGCAGGGGGCAAGGTAGGCAATCAGCCCCAGCATTTT.

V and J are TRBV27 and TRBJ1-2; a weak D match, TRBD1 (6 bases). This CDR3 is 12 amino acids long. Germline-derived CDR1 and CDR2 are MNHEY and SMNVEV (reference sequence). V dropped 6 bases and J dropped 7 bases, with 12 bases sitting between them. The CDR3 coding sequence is TGTGCCAGCAGACAGGGACCTTTTGGCTACACCTTC. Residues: CASRQGPFGYTF.

The CDR3 spells CATSGGAGTDTQYF. The CDR3 bases are TGTGCCACCAGCGGGGGAGCGGGCACAGATACGCAGTATTTT. This chain uses TRBV15 with TRBJ2-3; D possibly uses TRBD1 or TRBD2 (5 bases each). The CDR3 is made up of 14 amino acids. CDR1 is LNHNV and CDR2 is YYDKDF in the germline V gene (reference sequence). V lost 5 bases and J lost 1, with 10 bases in between.

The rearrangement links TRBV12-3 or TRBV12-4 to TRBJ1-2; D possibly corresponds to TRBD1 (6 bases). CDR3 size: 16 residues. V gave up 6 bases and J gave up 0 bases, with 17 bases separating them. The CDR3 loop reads CASSRDTAFSNYGYTF. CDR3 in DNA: TGTGCCAGCAGCCGGGACACTGCCTTCTCTAACTATGGCTACACCTTC.

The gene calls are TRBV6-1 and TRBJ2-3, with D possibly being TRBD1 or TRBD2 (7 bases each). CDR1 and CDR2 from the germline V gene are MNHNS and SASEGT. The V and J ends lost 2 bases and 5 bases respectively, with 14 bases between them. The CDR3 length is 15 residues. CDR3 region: CASSEYSGGGDTQYF. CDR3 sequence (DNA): TGTGCCAGCAGTGAATATTCAGGGGGGGGAGATACGCAGTATTTT.

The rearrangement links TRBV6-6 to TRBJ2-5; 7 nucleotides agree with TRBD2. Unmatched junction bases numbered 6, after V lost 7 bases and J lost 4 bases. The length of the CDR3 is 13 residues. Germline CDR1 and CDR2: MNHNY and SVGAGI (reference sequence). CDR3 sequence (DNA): TGTGCCAGCATCTCCGCGGGGGTAGAGACCCAGTACTTC. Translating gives CASISAGVETQYF.

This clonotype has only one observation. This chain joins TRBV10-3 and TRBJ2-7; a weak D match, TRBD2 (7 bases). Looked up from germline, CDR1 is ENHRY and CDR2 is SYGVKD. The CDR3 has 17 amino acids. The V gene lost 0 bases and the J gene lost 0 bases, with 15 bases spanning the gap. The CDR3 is CAISESGRGGTSYEQYF. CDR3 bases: TGTGCCATCAGTGAGTCAGGAAGGGGGGGGACCTCCTACGAGCAGTACTTC.

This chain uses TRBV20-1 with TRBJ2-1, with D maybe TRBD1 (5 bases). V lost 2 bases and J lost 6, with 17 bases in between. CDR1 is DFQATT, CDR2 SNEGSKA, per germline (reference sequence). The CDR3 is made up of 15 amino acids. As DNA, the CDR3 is TGCAGTGCTAGATTTGGGGCTAGTTTGGGCAATGAGCAGTTCTTC. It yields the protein CSARFGASLGNEQFF.

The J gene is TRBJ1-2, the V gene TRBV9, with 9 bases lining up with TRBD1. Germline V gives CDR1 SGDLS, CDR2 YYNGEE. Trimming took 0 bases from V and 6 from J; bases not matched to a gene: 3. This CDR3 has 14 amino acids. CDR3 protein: CASSVGQGVDGYTF. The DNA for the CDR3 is TGTGCCAGCAGCGTAGGACAGGGGGTGGATGGCTACACCTTC.

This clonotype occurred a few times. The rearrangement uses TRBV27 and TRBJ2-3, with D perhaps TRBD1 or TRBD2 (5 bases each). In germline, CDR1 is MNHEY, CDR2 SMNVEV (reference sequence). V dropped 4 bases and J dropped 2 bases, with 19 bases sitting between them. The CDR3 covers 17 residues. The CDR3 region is CASSSTSGALYTDTQYF. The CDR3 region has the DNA TGTGCCAGCAGTTCTACTTCCGGGGCGCTATACACAGATACGCAGTATTTT.

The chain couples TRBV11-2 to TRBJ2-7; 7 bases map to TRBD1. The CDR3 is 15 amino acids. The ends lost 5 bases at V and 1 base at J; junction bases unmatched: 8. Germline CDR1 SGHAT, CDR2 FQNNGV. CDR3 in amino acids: CASSPGGLGSYEQYF. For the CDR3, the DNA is TGTGCCAGCAGCCCAGGGGGTCTAGGGTCCTACGAGCAGTACTTC.

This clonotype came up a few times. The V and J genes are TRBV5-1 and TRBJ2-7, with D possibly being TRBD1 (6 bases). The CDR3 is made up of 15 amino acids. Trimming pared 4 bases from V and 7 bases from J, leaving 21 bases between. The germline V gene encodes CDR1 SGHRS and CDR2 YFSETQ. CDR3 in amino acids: CASSPGTLGPEEQYF. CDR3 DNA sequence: TGCGCCAGCAGCCCCGGGACATTGGGGCCAGAGGAGCAGTACTTC.

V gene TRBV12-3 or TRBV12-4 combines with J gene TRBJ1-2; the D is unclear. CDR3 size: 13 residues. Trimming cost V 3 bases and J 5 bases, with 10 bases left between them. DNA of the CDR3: TGTGCCAGCAGTTTTGGGCCGCCGTATGGCTACACCTTC. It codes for CASSFGPPYGYTF.

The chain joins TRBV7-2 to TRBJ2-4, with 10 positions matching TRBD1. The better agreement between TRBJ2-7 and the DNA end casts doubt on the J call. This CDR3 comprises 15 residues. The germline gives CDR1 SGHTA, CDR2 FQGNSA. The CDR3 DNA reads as TGTGCCAGCAGCTTAGTACAGACAGGGGGCAACGAGCAGTACTTC. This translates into CASSLVQTGGNEQYF.

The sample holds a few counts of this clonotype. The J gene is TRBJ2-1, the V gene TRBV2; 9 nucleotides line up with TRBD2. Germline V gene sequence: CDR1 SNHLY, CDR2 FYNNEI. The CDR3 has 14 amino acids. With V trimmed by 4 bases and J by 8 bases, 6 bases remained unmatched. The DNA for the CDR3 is TGTGCCAGCAGTGGGCGGGAGGGCCGCGATGAGCAGTTCTTC. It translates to CASSGREGRDEQFF.

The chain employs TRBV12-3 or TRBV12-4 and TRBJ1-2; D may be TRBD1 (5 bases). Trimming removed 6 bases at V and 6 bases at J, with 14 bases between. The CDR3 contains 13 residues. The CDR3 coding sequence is TGTGCCAGCAGCTGGCACAGGTGGGATGGCTACACCTTC. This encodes CASSWHRWDGYTF.

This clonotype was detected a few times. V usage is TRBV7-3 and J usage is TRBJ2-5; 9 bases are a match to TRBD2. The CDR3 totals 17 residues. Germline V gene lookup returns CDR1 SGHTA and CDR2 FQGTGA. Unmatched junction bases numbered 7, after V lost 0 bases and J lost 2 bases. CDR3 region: CASSLTGVAGVQETQYF. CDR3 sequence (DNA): TGTGCCAGCAGCTTAACGGGAGTAGCGGGAGTTCAAGAGACCCAGTACTTC.

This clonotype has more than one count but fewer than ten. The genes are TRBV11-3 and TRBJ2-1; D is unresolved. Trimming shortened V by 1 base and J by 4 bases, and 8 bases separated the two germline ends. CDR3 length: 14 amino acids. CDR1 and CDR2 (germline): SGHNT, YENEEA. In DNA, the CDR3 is TGTGCCAGCAGCTTAGTTACAGTTTACAATGAGCAGTTCTTC. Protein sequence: CASSLVTVYNEQFF.

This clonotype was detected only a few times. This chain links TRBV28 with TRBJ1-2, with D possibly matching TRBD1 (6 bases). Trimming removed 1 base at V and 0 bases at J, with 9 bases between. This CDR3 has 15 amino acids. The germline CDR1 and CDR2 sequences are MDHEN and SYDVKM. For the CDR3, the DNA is TGTGCCAGCAGTTTATTGGGGGCGTCTAACTATGGCTACACCTTC. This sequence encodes CASSLLGASNYGYTF.